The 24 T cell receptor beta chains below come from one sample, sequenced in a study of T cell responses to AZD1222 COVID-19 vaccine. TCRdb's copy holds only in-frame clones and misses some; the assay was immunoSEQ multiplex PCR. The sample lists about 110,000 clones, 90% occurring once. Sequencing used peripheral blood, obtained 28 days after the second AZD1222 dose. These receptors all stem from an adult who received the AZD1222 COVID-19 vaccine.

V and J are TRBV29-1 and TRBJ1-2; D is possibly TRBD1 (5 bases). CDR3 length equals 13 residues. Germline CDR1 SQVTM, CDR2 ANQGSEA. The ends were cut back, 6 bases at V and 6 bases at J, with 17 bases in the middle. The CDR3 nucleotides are TGCAGCGTCCAACCCCGGGACCTCCATGGCTACACCTTC. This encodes CSVQPRDLHGYTF.

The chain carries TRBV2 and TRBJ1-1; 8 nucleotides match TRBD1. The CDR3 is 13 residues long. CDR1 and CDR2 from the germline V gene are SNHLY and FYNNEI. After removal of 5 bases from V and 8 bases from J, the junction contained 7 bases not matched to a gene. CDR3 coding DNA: TGTGCCAGCAGTAGGCAGGGGGCTCCCGAAGCTTTCTTT. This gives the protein CASSRQGAPEAFF.

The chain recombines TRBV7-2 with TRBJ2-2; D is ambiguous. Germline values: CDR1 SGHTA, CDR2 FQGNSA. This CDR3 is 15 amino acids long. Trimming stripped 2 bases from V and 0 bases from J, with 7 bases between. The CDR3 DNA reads TGTGCCAGCAGCTTATTCTCGGCGAACACCGGGGAGCTGTTTTTT. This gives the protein CASSLFSANTGELFF.

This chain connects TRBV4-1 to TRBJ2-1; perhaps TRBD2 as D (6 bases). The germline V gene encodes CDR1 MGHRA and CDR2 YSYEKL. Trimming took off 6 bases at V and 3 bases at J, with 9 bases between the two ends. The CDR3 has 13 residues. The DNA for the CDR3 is TGCGCCAGCAGGCATAGCGGCTACAATGAGCAGTTCTTC. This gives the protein CASRHSGYNEQFF.

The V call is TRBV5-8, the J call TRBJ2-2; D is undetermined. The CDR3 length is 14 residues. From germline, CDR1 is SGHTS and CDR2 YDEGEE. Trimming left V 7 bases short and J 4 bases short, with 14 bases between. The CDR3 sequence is CASSGSLVTGELFF. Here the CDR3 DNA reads TGTGCCAGCTCCGGGTCCCTAGTCACCGGGGAGCTGTTTTTT. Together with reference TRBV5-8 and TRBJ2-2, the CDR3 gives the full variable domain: EAGVTQSPTHLIKTRGQQATLRCSPISGHTSVYWYQQALGLGLQFLLWYDEGEERNRGNFPPRFSGRQFPNYSSELNVNALELEDSALYLCASSGSLVTGELFFGEGSRLTVL.

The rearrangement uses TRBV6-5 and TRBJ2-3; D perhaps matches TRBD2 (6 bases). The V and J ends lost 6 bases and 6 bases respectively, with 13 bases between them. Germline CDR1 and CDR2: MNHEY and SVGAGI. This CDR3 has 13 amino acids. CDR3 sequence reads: CASSLGGPDTQYF. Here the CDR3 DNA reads TGTGCCAGCAGCCTCGGGGGTCCGGATACGCAGTATTTT.

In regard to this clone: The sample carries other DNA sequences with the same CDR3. The DNA of the CDR3 is TGTGCCATCGGGCAGGGGGAATACGAGCAGTACTTC. It encodes CAIGQGEYEQYF. The rearrangement links TRBV10-3 to TRBJ2-7; TRBD1 matches 7 bases. Germline CDR1 is ENHRY and CDR2 is SYGVKD. The CDR3 spans 12 residues. The J segment lost 4 bases and the V segment lost 8 bases, leaving 5 bases of the junction unmatched.

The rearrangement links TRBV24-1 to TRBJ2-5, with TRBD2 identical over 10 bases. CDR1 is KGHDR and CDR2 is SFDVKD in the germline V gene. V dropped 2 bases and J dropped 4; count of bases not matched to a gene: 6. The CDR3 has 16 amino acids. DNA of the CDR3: TGTGCCACCAGTGATTCCCAGCGGGGGGGGTTAGAGACCCAGTACTTC. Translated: CATSDSQRGGLETQYF.

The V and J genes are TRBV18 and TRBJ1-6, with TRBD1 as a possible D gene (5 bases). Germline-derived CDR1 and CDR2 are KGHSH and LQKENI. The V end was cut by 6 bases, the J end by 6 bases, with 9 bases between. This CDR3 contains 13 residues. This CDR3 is CASSDRANSPLHF. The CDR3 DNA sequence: TGTGCCAGCTCTGACAGAGCTAATTCACCCCTCCACTTT. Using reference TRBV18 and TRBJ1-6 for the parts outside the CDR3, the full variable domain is NAGVMQNPRHLVRRRGQEARLRCSPMKGHSHVYWYRQLPEEGLKFMVYLQKENIIDESGMPKERFSAEFPKEGPSILRIQQVVRGDSAAYFCASSDRANSPLHFGNGTRLTVT.

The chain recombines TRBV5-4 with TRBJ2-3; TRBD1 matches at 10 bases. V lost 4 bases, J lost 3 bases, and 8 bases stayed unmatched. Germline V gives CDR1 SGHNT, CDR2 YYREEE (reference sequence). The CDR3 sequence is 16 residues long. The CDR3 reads CASSPGGQGRTDTQYF. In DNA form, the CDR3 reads TGTGCCAGCAGCCCCGGGGGACAGGGGAGGACAGATACGCAGTATTTT.

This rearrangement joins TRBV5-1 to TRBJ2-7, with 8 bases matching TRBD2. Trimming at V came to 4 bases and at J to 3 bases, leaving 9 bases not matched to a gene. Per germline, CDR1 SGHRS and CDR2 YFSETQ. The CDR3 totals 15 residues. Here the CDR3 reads CASSEAGTRHYEQYF. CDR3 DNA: TGCGCCAGCAGCGAAGCCGGGACTAGGCACTACGAGCAGTACTTC.

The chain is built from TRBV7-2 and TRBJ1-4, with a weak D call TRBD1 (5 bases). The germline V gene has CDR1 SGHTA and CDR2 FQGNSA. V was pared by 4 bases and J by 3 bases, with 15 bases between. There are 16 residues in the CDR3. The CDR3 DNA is TGTGCCAGCAGCTCATTTCCCAGGGCAGCTAATGAAAAACTGTTTTTT. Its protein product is CASSSFPRAANEKLFF. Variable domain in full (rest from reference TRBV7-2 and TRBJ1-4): GAGVSQSPSNKVTEKGKDVELRCDPISGHTALYWYRQSLGQGLEFLIYFQGNSAPDKSGLPSDRFSAERTGGSVSTLTIQRTQQEDSAVYLCASSSFPRAANEKLFFGSGTQLSVL.

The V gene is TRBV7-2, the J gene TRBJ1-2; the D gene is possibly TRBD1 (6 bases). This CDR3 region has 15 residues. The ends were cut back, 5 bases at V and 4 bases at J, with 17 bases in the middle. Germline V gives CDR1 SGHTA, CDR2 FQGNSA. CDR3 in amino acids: CASSQIRGPSYGYTF. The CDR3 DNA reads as TGTGCCAGCAGCCAAATCAGGGGACCATCCTATGGCTACACCTTC.

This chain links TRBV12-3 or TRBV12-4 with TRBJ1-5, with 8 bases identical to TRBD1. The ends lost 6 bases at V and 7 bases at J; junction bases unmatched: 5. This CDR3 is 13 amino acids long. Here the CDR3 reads CASSGQGDQPQHF. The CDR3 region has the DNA TGTGCCAGCAGCGGACAGGGTGACCAGCCCCAGCATTTT.

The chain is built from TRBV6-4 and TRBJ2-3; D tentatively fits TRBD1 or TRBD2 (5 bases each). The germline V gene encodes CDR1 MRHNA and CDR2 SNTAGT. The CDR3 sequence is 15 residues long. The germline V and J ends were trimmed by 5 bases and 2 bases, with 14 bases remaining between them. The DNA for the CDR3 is TGTGCCAGCAGTAGGGACGGTACAGACACAGATACGCAGTATTTT. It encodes CASSRDGTDTDTQYF.

The CDR3 DNA reads TGTGCCAGCAGCCAAACAAGGGACAGCTTAAACACCGGGGAGCTGTTTTTT. This gives the protein CASSQTRDSLNTGELFF. The V gene is TRBV14, the J gene TRBJ2-2; TRBD1 agrees at 7 bases. In germline, CDR1 is SGHDN, CDR2 FVKESK. V was pared by 2 bases and J by 2 bases, with 8 bases of the junction left unmatched. The CDR3 spans 17 residues.

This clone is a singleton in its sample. CDR3 in amino acids: CASSFLSGEKLFF. The CDR3 nucleotides are TGCGCCAGCAGCTTTCTCTCTGGTGAAAAACTGTTTTTT. This chain links TRBV5-1 with TRBJ1-4; D ambiguous. The germline V and J ends were trimmed by 2 bases and 7 bases, with 9 bases remaining between them. This CDR3 spans 13 amino acids. Per the germline V gene, CDR1 is SGHRS and CDR2 is YFSETQ.

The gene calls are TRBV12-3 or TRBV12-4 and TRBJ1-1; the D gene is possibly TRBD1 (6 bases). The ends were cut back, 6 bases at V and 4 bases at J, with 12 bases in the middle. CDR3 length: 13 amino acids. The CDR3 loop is CASRPEGGTEAFF. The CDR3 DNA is TGTGCCAGCAGACCCGAGGGGGGCACTGAAGCTTTCTTT.

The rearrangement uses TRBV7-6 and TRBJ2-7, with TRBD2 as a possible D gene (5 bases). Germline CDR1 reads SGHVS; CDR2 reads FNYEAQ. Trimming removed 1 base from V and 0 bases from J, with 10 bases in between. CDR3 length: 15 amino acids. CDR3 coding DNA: TGTGCCAGCAGCTTAGGCCGGGGTAACTCCTACGAGCAGTACTTC. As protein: CASSLGRGNSYEQYF. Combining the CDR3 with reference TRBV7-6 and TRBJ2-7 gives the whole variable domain GAGVSQSPRYKVTKRGQDVALRCDPISGHVSLYWYRQALGQGPEFLTYFNYEAQQDKSGLPNDRFSAERPEGSISTLTIQRTEQRDSAMYRCASSLGRGNSYEQYFGPGTRLTVT.

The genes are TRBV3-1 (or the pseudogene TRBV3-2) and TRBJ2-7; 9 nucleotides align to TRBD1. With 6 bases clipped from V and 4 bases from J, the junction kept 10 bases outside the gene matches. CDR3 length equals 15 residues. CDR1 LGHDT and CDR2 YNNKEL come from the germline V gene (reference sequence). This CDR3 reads CASRGIQGATYEQYF. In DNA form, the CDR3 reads TGTGCCAGCAGGGGGATACAGGGGGCAACGTACGAGCAGTACTTC.

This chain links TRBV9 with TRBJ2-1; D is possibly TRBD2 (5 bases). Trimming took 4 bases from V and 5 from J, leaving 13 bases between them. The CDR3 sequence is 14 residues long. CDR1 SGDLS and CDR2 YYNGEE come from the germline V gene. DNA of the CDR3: TGTGCCAGCAGCTTCGGGTCCGGGAACAATGAGCAGTTCTTC. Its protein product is CASSFGSGNNEQFF.

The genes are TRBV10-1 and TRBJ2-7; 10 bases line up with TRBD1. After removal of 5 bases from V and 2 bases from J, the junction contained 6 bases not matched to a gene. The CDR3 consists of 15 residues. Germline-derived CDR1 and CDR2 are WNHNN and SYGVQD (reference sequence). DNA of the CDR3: TGCGCCAGCAGTAGGGGACAGGGGACACCCTACGAGCAGTACTTC. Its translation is CASSRGQGTPYEQYF.

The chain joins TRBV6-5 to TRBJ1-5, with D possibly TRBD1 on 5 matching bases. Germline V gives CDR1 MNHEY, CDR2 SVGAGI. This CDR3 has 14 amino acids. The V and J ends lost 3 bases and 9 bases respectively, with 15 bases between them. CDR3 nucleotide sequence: TGTGCCAGCAGTTATCGACAACGGGGGTGGCCCCAGCATTTT. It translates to CASSYRQRGWPQHF.

The CDR3 bases are TGTGCCACCAGCAGAGTTGGGACAGGCAATCAGCCCCAGCATTTT. It is translated as CATSRVGTGNQPQHF. The V and J genes are TRBV15 and TRBJ1-5; 7 nucleotides match TRBD1. The CDR3 spans 15 residues. Germline assignment: CDR1 LNHNV and CDR2 YYDKDF (reference sequence). V was clipped by 1 base and J by 2 bases; unmatched bases: 2.